These T cell receptor beta chains were read from a single sample in a study of cytomegalovirus exposure and HLA in healthy donors. Some clones are missing from TCRdb's copy, which holds only in-frame ones; the method was immunoSEQ multiplex PCR. Its table lists 50,000 to 70,000 clones. The source material was PBMCs. Every receptor here comes from a man in his fifties or sixties in good health and CMV-seropositive. The CDR3 runs from the conserved cysteine through the conserved F or W. A D gene is named only where the DNA matches it firmly.

V	D	length	J	CDR3	DNA
TRBV28	-	12	TRBJ2-7	CASRQSTYEQYF	TGTGCCAGCAGGCAATCTACCTACGAGCAGTACTTC
TRBV7-2	-	15	TRBJ1-6	CASSPGREYNSPLHF	TGTGCCAGCAGCCCAGGGCGGGAGTACAATTCACCCCTCCACTTT
TRBV7-3	TRBD1	19	TRBJ1-5	CASSPGTDQAWGFEEPQHF	TGTGCCAGCAGCCCTGGGACAGATCAAGCTTGGGGGTTTGAGGAGCCCCAGCATTTT
TRBV11-3	TRBD2	14	TRBJ2-3	CASSLGGSADTQYF	TGTGCCAGCAGCTTAGGCGGGAGTGCAGATACGCAGTATTTT
TRBV4-3	-	13	TRBJ1-1	CASSQERGGEAFF	TGCGCCAGCAGCCAAGAGCGCGGGGGAGAAGCTTTCTTT
TRBV6-5	-	15	TRBJ2-1	CASSYGGGVHNEQFF	TGTGCCAGCAGTTACGGAGGAGGGGTACACAATGAGCAGTTCTTC
TRBV5-1	-	15	TRBJ1-1	CASSLTGKQNTEAFF	TGCGCCAGCAGCTTGACAGGAAAGCAGAACACTGAAGCTTTCTTT
TRBV6-5	-	15	TRBJ1-5	CASSWEAWPDQPQHF	TGTGCCAGCAGTTGGGAGGCCTGGCCCGATCAGCCCCAGCATTTT
TRBV6-1	-	12	TRBJ1-4	CASRAGGGKLFF	TGTGCCAGCAGGGCAGGCGGAGGAAAACTGTTTTTT
TRBV5-6	-	19	TRBJ2-3	CASSLYAGIPPMRTDTQYF	TGTGCCAGCAGCTTGTACGCCGGGATCCCTCCTATGCGCACAGATACGCAGTATTTT
TRBV6-5	TRBD1	14	TRBJ1-6	CASGNRDSNSPLHF	TGTGCCAGCGGTAACCGGGACAGCAATTCACCCCTCCACTTT
TRBV10-3	TRBD1	14	TRBJ1-2	CATKGQGANYGYTF	TGTGCCACCAAAGGACAGGGGGCAAACTATGGCTACACCTTC
TRBV5-1	TRBD2	17	TRBJ2-1	CASSLAASGGAWDEQFF	TGCGCCAGCAGCTTGGCGGCTAGCGGGGGGGCGTGGGATGAGCAGTTCTTC
TRBV19	-	14	TRBJ1-1	CASSMERTNTEAFF	TGTGCCAGTAGTATGGAGCGGACGAACACTGAAGCTTTCTTT
TRBV20-1	-	11	TRBJ2-1	CSASNSAEQFF	TGCAGTGCTAGTAATTCGGCGGAACAGTTCTTC
TRBV28	-	15	TRBJ1-5	CASTTTRGGNQPQHF	TGTGCCAGCACCACGACCAGGGGAGGCAATCAGCCCCAGCATTTT
TRBV4-2	-	15	TRBJ2-3	CASSPRIPGTDTQYF	TGTGCCAGCAGCCCGAGGATCCCTGGGACAGATACGCAGTATTTT
TRBV19	TRBD1	14	TRBJ1-2	CASNPTGGGGGYTF	TGTGCCAGTAACCCGACAGGGGGCGGAGGTGGCTACACCTTC
TRBV7-8	TRBD1	14	TRBJ2-5	CASSLRGQGETQYF	TGTGCCAGCAGCTTAAGGGGGCAGGGCGAGACCCAGTACTTC
TRBV18	-	15	TRBJ2-3	CASSQTELSTDTQYF	TGTGCCAGCTCACAGACTGAGCTTAGCACAGATACGCAGTATTTT
TRBV19	-	14	TRBJ2-5	CASSIGRGQETQYF	TGTGCCAGTAGTATAGGGCGGGGTCAAGAGACCCAGTACTTC
TRBV18	-	14	TRBJ2-7	CASSGGRGAYEQYF	TGTGCCAGCTCGGGGGGGCGGGGAGCCTACGAGCAGTACTTC
TRBV19	-	14	TRBJ1-5	CASSKAGGNQPQHF	TGTGCCAGTAGCAAAGCCGGAGGGAATCAGCCCCAGCATTTT
TRBV28	-	15	TRBJ2-7	CASTTYSGQSYEQYF	TGTGCCAGCACCACTTACTCGGGACAATCCTACGAGCAGTACTTC
TRBV4-2	-	15	TRBJ2-5	CASSQDAGVGETQYF	TGTGCCAGCAGCCAAGATGCCGGGGTAGGAGAGACCCAGTACTTC
TRBV7-3	-	15	TRBJ2-1	CASSLNGNGGNEQFF	TGTGCCAGCAGCTTAAACGGGAATGGTGGCAATGAGCAGTTCTTC